The 24 T cell receptor beta chains presented below share a single source sample, sequenced in a study of blood T cell repertoires in COVID-19. Sequenced by immunoSEQ multiplex PCR; TCRdb stores in-frame clones only, minus some. This table has about 260,000 clones, 75% to 90% appearing once. The specimen sequenced was peripheral blood. All receptors derive from a man aged 25 to 40 with active or convalescent COVID-19.

There are a few counts of this clone. This rearrangement joins TRBV7-9 to TRBJ2-7; 12 nucleotides agree with TRBD1. CDR3 size: 14 residues. Looked up from germline, CDR1 is SEHNR and CDR2 is FQNEAQ (reference sequence). J gave up 6 bases and V 6 bases, and 6 bases lay outside the gene matches. Here the CDR3 DNA reads TGTGCCAGCAGTTCTACGGGACAGGGGGCCGAGCAGTACTTC. This encodes CASSSTGQGAEQYF.

Only one count was recorded for this clone. The rearrangement links TRBV10-1 to TRBJ2-3, with 8 bases lining up with TRBD2. CDR3 length: 17 amino acids. V was pared by 0 bases and J by 2 bases, with 7 bases of the junction left unmatched. Germline CDR1 and CDR2: WNHNN and SYGVQD (reference sequence). The CDR3 reads CASSESYGGGYTDTQYF. In DNA form, the CDR3 reads TGCGCCAGCAGTGAGTCCTACGGGGGGGGATACACAGATACGCAGTATTTT.

The chain's CDR3 is CASSTAAGMSTEAFF. DNA of the CDR3: TGCGCCAGCAGCACGGCGGCGGGGATGAGCACTGAAGCTTTCTTT. The V and J genes are TRBV5-1 and TRBJ1-1; the D is unclear. Trimming shortened V by 4 bases and J by 4 bases, and 17 bases separated the two germline ends. Germline V CDR1 and CDR2: SGHRS, YFSETQ. This CDR3 comprises 15 residues.

The table lists this clone with a few counts. This rearrangement joins TRBV7-8 to TRBJ1-1; D ambiguous. The V and J ends lost 5 bases and 5 bases respectively, with 18 bases between them. This CDR3 is 15 amino acids long. Germline V CDR1 and CDR2: SGHVS, FQNEAQ. Written as DNA, the CDR3 is TGTGCCAGCAGCCCCTTCGTGGAGGGAGAGACTGAAGCTTTCTTT. This codes for CASSPFVEGETEAFF.

The chain links TRBV5-1 to TRBJ1-5; a weak D match, TRBD1 (6 bases). Germline loops: CDR1 SGHRS, CDR2 YFSETQ. The CDR3 runs to 15 residues. V lost 2 bases and J lost 0, with 9 bases in between. This CDR3 reads CASSFAGASNQPQHF. The CDR3 coding sequence is TGCGCCAGCAGCTTTGCAGGGGCTAGCAATCAGCCCCAGCATTTT.

The chain recombines TRBV21-1 with TRBJ2-3; the table's D call, TRBD2, was not checked against the DNA. TRBV21-1 is termed a pseudogene. This CDR3 has 16 amino acids. CDR3 region: CASRVAGGWPTDTQYF. CDR3 coding DNA: TGTGCCAGTCGGGTAGCGGGGGGATGGCCGACAGATACGCAGTATTTT.

The chain joins TRBV5-1 to TRBJ1-1, with D possibly TRBD1 on 5 matching bases. The CDR3 is 13 residues long. Germline V gives CDR1 SGHRS, CDR2 YFSETQ. Trimming pared 4 bases from V and 0 bases from J, leaving 7 bases between. The CDR3 bases are TGCGCCAGCAGCGCACAGGTGAACACTGAAGCTTTCTTT. Protein product: CASSAQVNTEAFF.

The rearrangement uses TRBV4-1 and TRBJ1-6; D unclear. V lost 0 bases and J 0 bases, leaving 12 bases between the germline ends. The CDR3 sequence is 18 residues long. The germline CDR1 and CDR2 sequences are MGHRA and YSYEKL. As DNA, the CDR3 is TGCGCCAGCAGCCAAGATCTGGGCAGCAGCTCCTATAATTCACCCCTCCACTTT. Amino acid sequence: CASSQDLGSSSYNSPLHF.

The chain recombines TRBV7-9 with TRBJ1-5; 8 bases are shared with TRBD1. Germline CDR1 reads SEHNR; CDR2 reads FQNEAQ (reference sequence). V lost 5 bases and J lost 4; bases outside the gene matches: 7. This CDR3 has 15 amino acids. CDR3 residues: CASSLTGAANQPQHF. CDR3 in DNA: TGTGCCAGCAGCCTGACAGGGGCGGCAAATCAGCCCCAGCATTTT.

V usage is TRBV6-2 or TRBV6-3 and J usage is TRBJ2-3, with TRBD2 matching over 9 bases. The CDR3 spans 16 residues. J gave up 0 bases and V 6 bases, and 7 bases lay outside the gene matches. CDR1 is MNHEY and CDR2 is SVGEGT in the germline V gene. The CDR3 region has the DNA TGTGCCAGCAGCCGAATAGCGGGGGCAAGCACAGATACGCAGTATTTT. This sequence encodes CASSRIAGASTDTQYF.

The chain carries TRBV7-6 and TRBJ2-2; 8 nucleotides align to TRBD1. The CDR3 is 15 amino acids. Germline V gene lookup returns CDR1 SGHVS and CDR2 FNYEAQ. The V gene end was trimmed by 5 bases and the J gene end by 5 bases; junction bases not matched to a gene: 7. CDR3 nucleotide sequence: TGTGCCAGCAGCAGTAGGACAGGGTTAACCGGGGAGCTGTTTTTT. As protein: CASSSRTGLTGELFF. The variable domain in full, completed from reference TRBV7-6 and TRBJ2-2, reads GAGVSQSPRYKVTKRGQDVALRCDPISGHVSLYWYRQALGQGPEFLTYFNYEAQQDKSGLPNDRFSAERPEGSISTLTIQRTEQRDSAMYRCASSSRTGLTGELFFGEGSRLTVL.

The chain uses TRBV11-1 and TRBJ1-3, with 9 bases that match TRBD1. Germline-derived CDR1 and CDR2 are SGHAT and FQDESV (reference sequence). The CDR3 loop spans 13 amino acids. After removal of 5 bases from V and 12 bases from J, the junction contained 8 bases not matched to a gene. The chain's CDR3 is CASSQGQGLHIYF. The DNA of the CDR3 is TGTGCCAGCAGCCAAGGACAGGGGCTCCACATATATTTT.

V gene TRBV7-6 combines with J gene TRBJ1-5; D is uncertain. CDR3 size: 16 residues. Between the trimmed V and J ends, which lost 5 bases and 0 bases, there was a span of 14 bases. Germline V CDR1 and CDR2: SGHVS, FNYEAQ. Here the CDR3 DNA reads TGTGCCAGCAGCCCGGTGAGCTCCCCTAGCAATCAGCCCCAGCATTTT. Its translation is CASSPVSSPSNQPQHF.

The V call is TRBV29-1, the J call TRBJ2-7; 9 bases fit TRBD1. Germline V gene data show CDR1 as SQVTM and CDR2 as ANQGSEA. This CDR3 comprises 12 residues. Trimming took 6 bases from V and 5 from J; bases not matched to a gene: 5. The CDR3 sequence: CSVRDRDHEQYF. The CDR3 DNA sequence: TGCAGCGTCCGGGACAGGGACCACGAGCAGTACTTC.

DNA for the CDR3: TGTGCCAGCTCACTTCCGACAGCAACTAATGAAAAACTGTTTTTT. Its protein product is CASSLPTATNEKLFF. The chain combines TRBV18 with TRBJ1-4; the D gene is possibly TRBD1 (5 bases). The CDR3 sequence is 15 residues long. Germline values: CDR1 KGHSH, CDR2 LQKENI. Trimming shortened V by 4 bases and J by 0 bases, and 9 bases separated the two germline ends.

The chain carries TRBV18 and TRBJ1-1, with D unclear. Germline-derived CDR1 and CDR2 are KGHSH and LQKENI. Trimming left V 0 bases short and J 6 bases short, with 8 bases between. There are 13 residues in the CDR3. The CDR3 sequence: CASSPPAASEAFF. The CDR3 DNA is TGTGCCAGCTCACCACCAGCGGCGTCTGAAGCTTTCTTT.

The V and J genes are TRBV6-4 and TRBJ2-3; 9 bases are shared with TRBD2. The CDR3 consists of 15 residues. Germline trimming cut 3 bases from V and 6 bases from J; bases unmatched to any gene: 7. CDR1 and CDR2 (germline): MRHNA, SNTAGT. This CDR3 reads CASSESGSGGDTQYF. DNA of the CDR3: TGTGCCAGCAGTGAGAGTGGTAGCGGGGGCGATACGCAGTATTTT.

The chain combines TRBV3-1 (or the pseudogene TRBV3-2) with TRBJ2-7; 7 positions agree with TRBD2. Germline V CDR1 and CDR2: LGHDT, YNNKEL (reference sequence). The CDR3 has 13 amino acids. Trimming took 3 bases from V and 5 from J; bases not matched to a gene: 4. CDR3 sequence: CASSHGGNHEQYF. Written as DNA, the CDR3 is TGTGCCAGCAGCCACGGGGGGAACCACGAGCAGTACTTC.

CDR3 region: CASSLDPTARGEKLFF. In DNA, the CDR3 is TGTGCCAGCAGCTTAGACCCAACTGCGAGAGGCGAAAAACTGTTTTTT. The chain recombines TRBV11-2 with TRBJ1-4; D unresolved. Looked up from germline, CDR1 is SGHAT and CDR2 is FQNNGV. V lost 0 bases and J 8 bases, leaving 16 bases between the germline ends. The CDR3 extends over 16 amino acids.

This clone was detected once. The CDR3, as DNA: TGTGCCAGCAGCCAACCATCCGGGAGGGACTACCGAGGGGAGACCCAGTACTTC. It is translated as CASSQPSGRDYRGETQYF. The chain is built from TRBV3-1 (or the pseudogene TRBV3-2) and TRBJ2-5; 8 bases match TRBD2. This CDR3 comprises 18 residues. V lost 2 bases and J lost 5; bases outside the gene matches: 16. Germline V gene lookup returns CDR1 LGHDT and CDR2 YNNKEL (reference sequence).

A single count supports this clone. The J gene is TRBJ1-1, the V gene TRBV18; unclear D gene. CDR1 KGHSH and CDR2 LQKENI come from the germline V gene. V lost 3 bases to trimming and J lost 0 bases, with 14 bases between them. This CDR3 spans 16 amino acids. DNA for the CDR3: TGTGCCAGCTCACCTCGCGGCTTTGTCTTGAACACTGAAGCTTTCTTT. Residues: CASSPRGFVLNTEAFF.

This chain connects TRBV11-1 to TRBJ1-1; D is possibly TRBD1 (6 bases). V gave up 6 bases and J gave up 3 bases, with 14 bases separating them. This CDR3 comprises 14 residues. Germline values: CDR1 SGHAT, CDR2 FQDESV (reference sequence). The CDR3, as DNA: TGTGCCAGCAGGAGACAGTCAGGGGACACTGAAGCTTTCTTT. This codes for CASRRQSGDTEAFF.

The sample holds a few counts of this clone. V usage is TRBV4-1 and J usage is TRBJ1-2; weak D call: TRBD1 (5 bases). The CDR3 sequence is 13 residues long. In germline, CDR1 is MGHRA, CDR2 YSYEKL. The ends were cut back, 3 bases at V and 6 bases at J, with 11 bases in the middle. The CDR3 here is CASSHWEGDGYTF. The CDR3 bases are TGCGCCAGCAGCCATTGGGAAGGGGATGGCTACACCTTC.

The chain employs TRBV5-4 and TRBJ2-1; TRBD2 aligns across 9 bases. After removal of 0 bases from V and 4 bases from J, the junction contained 5 bases not matched to a gene. The CDR3 loop spans 16 amino acids. CDR1 is SGHNT and CDR2 is YYREEE in the germline V gene (reference sequence). CDR3 sequence reads: CASSLAVAGVYNEQFF. The CDR3 nucleotides read TGTGCCAGCAGCTTGGCCGTAGCGGGGGTTTACAATGAGCAGTTCTTC. Complete variable domain (other parts from reference TRBV5-4 and TRBJ2-1): ETGVTQSPTHLIKTRGQQVTLRCSSQSGHNTVSWYQQALGQGPQFIFQYYREEENGRGNFPPRFSGLQFPNYSSELNVNALELDDSALYLCASSLAVAGVYNEQFFGPGTRLTVL.